Following are 15 T cell receptor beta chains from one sample sequenced in a study of T cells in Graves' hyperthyroidism and ophthalmopathy. Regions amplified from RNA transcripts were the TCR beta CDR3 regions. The primer set for the first-round RT-PCR of the TCR CDR3 was HTBI. TCRdb passed the multiplex PCR reads through MiXCR, listing each CDR3 protein once. This sample has 600,000 to 850,000 distinct CDR3 sequences, with around 19% found just once. Sequencing was performed on blood. These receptors all stem from a woman in her 50s with Graves' hyperthyroidism that later progressed to Graves' ophthalmopathy.

The chain is built from TRBV5-4 and TRBJ2-2; TRBD1 matches 11 bases. Germline CDR1 SGHNT, CDR2 YYREEE (reference sequence). With 9 bases clipped from V and 5 bases from J, the junction kept 9 bases outside the gene matches. CDR3 length: 15 residues. The CDR3 sequence is CATGRDRGSTGELFF. CDR3 nucleotide sequence: TGTGCCACCGGAAGGGACAGGGGGTCTACCGGGGAGCTGTTTTTT.

This clonotype has a count of ten or more. J is TRBJ1-2 and V is TRBV5-4; D may be TRBD1 (5 bases). The germline V gene encodes CDR1 SGHNT and CDR2 YYREEE (reference sequence). Deletions cut 2 bases from V and 4 bases from J, with 6 bases between. The CDR3 has 12 amino acids. The CDR3 DNA follows: TGTGCCAGCAGCTTCGGGACCTATGGCTACACCTTC. Encoded protein: CASSFGTYGYTF.

This clonotype was observed a few times. The CDR3 bases are TGTGCCAGCAGCCAGACAGGGGACACCGGGGAGCTGTTTTTT. It is translated as CASSQTGDTGELFF. The chain is built from TRBV7-9 and TRBJ2-2, with 8 bases that match TRBD1. Germline V gene lookup returns CDR1 SEHNR and CDR2 FQNEAQ (reference sequence). With 5 bases clipped from V and 3 bases from J, the junction kept 2 bases outside the gene matches. This CDR3 is built from 14 residues.

Only a few counts were recorded for this clonotype. The chain uses TRBV27 and TRBJ2-1; weak D call: TRBD1 (5 bases). CDR3 length equals 16 residues. From germline, CDR1 is MNHEY and CDR2 SMNVEV (reference sequence). V lost 4 bases to trimming and J lost 0 bases, with 13 bases between them. CDR3 region: CASSSSGLRSYNEQFF. The DNA of the CDR3 is TGTGCCAGCAGTTCATCAGGGCTTCGCTCCTACAATGAGCAGTTCTTC.

This clonotype was observed a few times. The J gene is TRBJ1-6, the V gene TRBV3-1; D gene uncertain. Trimming cost V 4 bases and J 4 bases, with 8 bases left between them. The CDR3 is 14 residues long. Germline CDR1 reads LGHDT; CDR2 reads YNNKEL (reference sequence). The CDR3 reads CASSLREYNSPLHF. Written as DNA, the CDR3 is TGTGCCAGCAGCCTCAGAGAATATAATTCACCCCTCCACTTT.

This clonotype was counted ten times or more. The chain recombines TRBV30 with TRBJ2-3, with 9 bases that match TRBD2. Germline CDR1 reads GTSNPN; CDR2 reads SVGIG (reference sequence). V lost 5 bases, J lost 5 bases, and 8 bases stayed unmatched. The CDR3 loop spans 14 amino acids. Here the CDR3 DNA reads TGTGCCTGGCAGCGGGAGGTGGAAGGAGATACGCAGTATTTT. The encoded protein is CAWQREVEGDTQYF.

This clonotype turned up a few times. V is TRBV4-1 and J is TRBJ1-5; 7 bases fit TRBD1. V shed 4 bases, J shed 0 bases, and the junction held 9 bases outside the gene matches. Germline assignment: CDR1 MGHRA and CDR2 YSYEKL. The CDR3 has 17 amino acids. This CDR3 reads CASSPGQDLYSNQPQHF. DNA of the CDR3: TGCGCCAGCAGCCCCGGACAGGACCTCTATAGCAATCAGCCCCAGCATTTT.

The chain combines TRBV6-6 with TRBJ2-2, with TRBD2 matching 8 bases. There are 17 residues in the CDR3. Trimming at V came to 2 bases and at J to 3 bases, leaving 8 bases not matched to a gene. Germline assignment: CDR1 MNHNY and CDR2 SVGAGI (reference sequence). CDR3 bases: TGTGCCAGCAGTTACGTAAGCGGGGGCCGCGACACCGGGGAGCTGTTTTTT. Translating it yields CASSYVSGGRDTGELFF.

This clonotype came up many times. This chain uses TRBV7-4 with TRBJ1-4; weak D call: TRBD1 (5 bases). The CDR3 is made up of 15 amino acids. Trimming left V 4 bases short and J 4 bases short, with 13 bases between. CDR1 and CDR2 from the germline V gene are SGHVT and SQSDAQ. CDR3 sequence: CASSSIRQFNEKLFF. The CDR3 DNA reads as TGTGCCAGCAGCTCGATCAGACAGTTTAATGAAAAACTGTTTTTT. Looking up the rest from reference TRBV7-4 and TRBJ1-4 gives the full variable domain: GAGVSQSPRYKVAKRGRDVALRCDSISGHVTLYWYRQTLGQGSEVLTYSQSDAQRDKSGRPSGRFSAERPERSVSTLKIQRTEQGDSAVYLCASSSIRQFNEKLFFGSGTQLSVL.

In its sample, this clonotype was seen many times. The V gene is TRBV20-1, the J gene TRBJ2-5; 12 nucleotides match TRBD2. The junction had 9 bases not matched to a gene; V was cut back by 5 bases and J by 5 bases. Germline assignment: CDR1 DFQATT and CDR2 SNEGSKA (reference sequence). This CDR3 has 15 amino acids. CDR3 region: CSAQTSGGLAETQYF. Written as DNA, the CDR3 is TGCAGTGCTCAGACTAGCGGGGGTCTAGCGGAGACCCAGTACTTC.

This clonotype was counted at least ten times. The chain combines TRBV12-3 or TRBV12-4 with TRBJ1-1, with TRBD1 matching 7 bases. The CDR3 runs 15 residues. Unmatched junction bases numbered 8, after V lost 6 bases and J lost 1 base. The CDR3 sequence: CASRDRAGANTEAFF. Written as DNA, the CDR3 is TGTGCCAGCAGAGACAGGGCCGGGGCGAACACTGAAGCTTTCTTT.

In its sample, this clonotype was seen a few times. This rearrangement joins TRBV7-6 to TRBJ1-5; no clear D. Germline V CDR1 and CDR2: SGHVS, FNYEAQ. V was shortened by 1 base and J by 7 bases, with 8 bases between the two germline ends. The CDR3 consists of 13 residues. CDR3 DNA sequence: TGTGCCAGCAGCTTAGGATTAGAACAGCCCCAGCATTTT. Its translation: CASSLGLEQPQHF.

This sequence joins TRBV6-5 and TRBJ2-5, with TRBD1 matching 10 bases. The V segment lost 0 bases and the J segment 5 bases; nucleotides outside the gene matches: 6. The CDR3 has 16 amino acids. Germline V gene data show CDR1 as MNHEY and CDR2 as SVGAGI. The CDR3 sequence is CASSYSSRGQGETQYF. The CDR3 nucleotides read TGTGCCAGCAGTTACTCGAGTAGGGGACAGGGGGAGACCCAGTACTTC.

The rearrangement uses TRBV5-5 and TRBJ1-4; D remains unclear. The V end was cut by 2 bases, the J end by 4 bases, with 15 bases between. Germline V CDR1 and CDR2: SGHKS, YYEKEE (reference sequence). The CDR3 contains 16 residues. In DNA, the CDR3 is TGTGCCAGCAGCTTCGGCCTGACGGCGGATAATGAAAAACTGTTTTTT. This codes for CASSFGLTADNEKLFF.

This clonotype was recorded at least ten times. The chain has TRBV11-2 and TRBJ1-5; TRBD1 matches at 8 bases. Germline V gene sequence: CDR1 SGHAT, CDR2 FQNNGV. The V and J ends lost 5 bases and 1 base, in that order; junction bases with no gene match: 4. This CDR3 is 15 amino acids long. The CDR3 here is CASSQGQASNQPQHF. The CDR3 DNA reads TGTGCCAGCAGCCAGGGACAGGCAAGCAATCAGCCCCAGCATTTT.